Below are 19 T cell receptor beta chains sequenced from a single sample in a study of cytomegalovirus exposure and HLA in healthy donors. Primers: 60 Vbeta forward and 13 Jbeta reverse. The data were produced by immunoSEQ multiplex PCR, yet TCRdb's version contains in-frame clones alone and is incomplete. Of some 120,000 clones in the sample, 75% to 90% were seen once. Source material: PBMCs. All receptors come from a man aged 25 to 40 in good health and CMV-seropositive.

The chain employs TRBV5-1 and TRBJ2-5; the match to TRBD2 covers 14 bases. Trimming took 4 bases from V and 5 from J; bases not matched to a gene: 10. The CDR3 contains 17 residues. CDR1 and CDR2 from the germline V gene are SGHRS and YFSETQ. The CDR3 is CASSRGLAGVRLETQYF. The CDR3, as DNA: TGCGCCAGCAGCAGGGGACTAGCGGGGGTACGTTTGGAGACCCAGTACTTC.

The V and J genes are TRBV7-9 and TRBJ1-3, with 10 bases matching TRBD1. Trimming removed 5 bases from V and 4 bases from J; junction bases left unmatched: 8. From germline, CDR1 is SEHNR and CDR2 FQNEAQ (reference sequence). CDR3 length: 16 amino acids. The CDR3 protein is CASSPTGTGAGNTIYF. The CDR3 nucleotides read TGTGCCAGCAGCCCCACGGGGACAGGGGCAGGAAACACCATATATTTT. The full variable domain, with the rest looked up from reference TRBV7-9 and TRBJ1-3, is DTGVSQNPRHKITKRGQNVTFRCDPISEHNRLYWYRQTLGQGPEFLTYFQNEAQLEKSRLLSDRFSAERPKGSFSTLEIQRTEQGDSAMYLCASSPTGTGAGNTIYFGEGSWLTVV.

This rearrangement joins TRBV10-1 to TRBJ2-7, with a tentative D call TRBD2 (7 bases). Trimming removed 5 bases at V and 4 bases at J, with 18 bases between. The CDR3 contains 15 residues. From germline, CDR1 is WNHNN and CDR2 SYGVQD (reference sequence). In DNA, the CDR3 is TGCGCCAGCAGTCTCGGGGGGACATCTAGATACGAGCAGTACTTC. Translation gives CASSLGGTSRYEQYF.

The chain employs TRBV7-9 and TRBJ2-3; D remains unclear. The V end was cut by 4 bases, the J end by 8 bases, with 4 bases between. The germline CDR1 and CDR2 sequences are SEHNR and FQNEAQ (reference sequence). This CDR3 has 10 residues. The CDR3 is CASSSVTQYF. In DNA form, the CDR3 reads TGTGCCAGCAGCTCCGTTACGCAGTATTTT.

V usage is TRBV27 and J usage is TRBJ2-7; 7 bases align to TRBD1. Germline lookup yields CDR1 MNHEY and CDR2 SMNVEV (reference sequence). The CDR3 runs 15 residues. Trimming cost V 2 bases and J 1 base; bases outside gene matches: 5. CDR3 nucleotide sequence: TGTGCCAGCAGTTTAGAGACAGGGCGATCCTACGAGCAGTACTTC. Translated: CASSLETGRSYEQYF.

CDR3 sequence reads: CAISESMGDGDTQYF. As DNA, the CDR3 is TGTGCCATCAGTGAGTCGATGGGCGATGGGGATACGCAGTATTTT. This chain connects TRBV10-3 to TRBJ2-3; unclear D gene. The CDR3 is 15 amino acids. The V and J ends lost 0 bases and 6 bases respectively, with 13 bases between them. Germline CDR1 ENHRY, CDR2 SYGVKD.

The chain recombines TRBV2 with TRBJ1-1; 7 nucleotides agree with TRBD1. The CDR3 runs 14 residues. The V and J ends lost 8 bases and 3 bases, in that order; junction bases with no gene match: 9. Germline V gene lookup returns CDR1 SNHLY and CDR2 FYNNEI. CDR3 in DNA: TGTGCCAGCGACCAACAGGGGTCGGACACTGAAGCTTTCTTT. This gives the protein CASDQQGSDTEAFF.

CDR3 nucleotide sequence: TGTGCCACCAGCAGGGATACAGGGTTTTCTAACACAGATACGCAGTATTTT. Residues: CATSRDTGFSNTDTQYF. The V call is TRBV15, the J call TRBJ2-3; D is possibly TRBD1 (6 bases). Germline lookup yields CDR1 LNHNV and CDR2 YYDKDF (reference sequence). V lost 3 bases and J 2 bases, leaving 18 bases between the germline ends. There are 17 residues in the CDR3.

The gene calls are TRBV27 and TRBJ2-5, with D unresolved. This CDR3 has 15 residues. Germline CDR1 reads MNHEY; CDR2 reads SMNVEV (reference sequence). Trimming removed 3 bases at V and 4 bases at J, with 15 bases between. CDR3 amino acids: CASSFGMTPGETQYF. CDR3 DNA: TGTGCCAGCAGTTTCGGAATGACGCCGGGAGAGACCCAGTACTTC.

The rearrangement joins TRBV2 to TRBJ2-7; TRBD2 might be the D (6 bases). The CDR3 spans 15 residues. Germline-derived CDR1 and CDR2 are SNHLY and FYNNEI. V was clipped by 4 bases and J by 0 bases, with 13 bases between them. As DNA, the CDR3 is TGTGCCAGCAGTGCGCGAGCGGGTAGCTCCTACGAGCAGTACTTC. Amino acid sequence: CASSARAGSSYEQYF.

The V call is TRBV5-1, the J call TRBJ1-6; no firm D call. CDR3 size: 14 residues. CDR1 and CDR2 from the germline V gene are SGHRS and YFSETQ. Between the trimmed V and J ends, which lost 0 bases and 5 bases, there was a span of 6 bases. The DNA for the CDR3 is TGCGCCAGCAGCTTGGGGAGCAATAATTCACCCCTCCACTTT. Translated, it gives CASSLGSNNSPLHF.

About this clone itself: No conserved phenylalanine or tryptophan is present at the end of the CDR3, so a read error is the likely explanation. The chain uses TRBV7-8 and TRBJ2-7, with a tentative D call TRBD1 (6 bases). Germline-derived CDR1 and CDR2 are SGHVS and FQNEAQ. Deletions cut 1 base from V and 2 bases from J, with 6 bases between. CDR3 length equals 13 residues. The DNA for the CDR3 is TGTGCCAGCAGCTTAGACAGGGCCTACGAGCAGTACCTC. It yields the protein CASSLDRAYEQYL.

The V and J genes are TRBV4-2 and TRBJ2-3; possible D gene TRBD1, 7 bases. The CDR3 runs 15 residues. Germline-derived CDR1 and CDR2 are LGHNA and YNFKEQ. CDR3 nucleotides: TGTGCTACAGCGGTATTGGAGGGGGCGTCGAATACGCAGTATTTT. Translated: CATAVLEGASNTQYF.

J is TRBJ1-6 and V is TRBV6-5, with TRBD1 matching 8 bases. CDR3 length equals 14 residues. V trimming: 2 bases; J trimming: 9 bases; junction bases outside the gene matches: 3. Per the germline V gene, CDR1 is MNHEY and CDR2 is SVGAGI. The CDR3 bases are TGTGCCAGCAGTTACCGGACAGGGTTTTCACCCCTCCACTTT. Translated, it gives CASSYRTGFSPLHF.

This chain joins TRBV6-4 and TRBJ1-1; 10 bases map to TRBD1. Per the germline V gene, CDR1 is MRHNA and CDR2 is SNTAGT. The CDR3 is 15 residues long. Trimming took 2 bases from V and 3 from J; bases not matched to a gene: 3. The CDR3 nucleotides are TGTGCCAGCAGTGACCTGGGACAGGGGCACACTGAAGCTTTCTTT. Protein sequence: CASSDLGQGHTEAFF.

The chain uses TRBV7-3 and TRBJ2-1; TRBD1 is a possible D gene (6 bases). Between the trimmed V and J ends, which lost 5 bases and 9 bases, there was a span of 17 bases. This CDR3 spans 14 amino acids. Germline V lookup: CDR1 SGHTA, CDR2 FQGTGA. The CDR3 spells CASSQSSGTLEQFF. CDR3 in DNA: TGTGCCAGCAGCCAATCATCCGGGACACTTGAGCAGTTCTTC.

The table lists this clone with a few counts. The CDR3 loop reads CASSFNKNIQYF. The CDR3 nucleotides read TGTGCCAGCAGCTTCAACAAAAACATTCAGTACTTC. The rearrangement joins TRBV11-2 to TRBJ2-4, with D unresolved. The CDR3 is 12 amino acids. Trimming stripped 3 bases from V and 3 bases from J, with 3 bases between. Looked up from germline, CDR1 is SGHAT and CDR2 is FQNNGV.

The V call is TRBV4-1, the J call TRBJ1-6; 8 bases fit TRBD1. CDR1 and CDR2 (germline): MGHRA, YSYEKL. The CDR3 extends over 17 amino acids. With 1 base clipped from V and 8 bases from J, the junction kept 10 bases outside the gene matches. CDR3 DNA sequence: TGCGCCAGCAGCCAAGGGACAGGGTTGATGATTCATTCACCCCTCCACTTT. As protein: CASSQGTGLMIHSPLHF.

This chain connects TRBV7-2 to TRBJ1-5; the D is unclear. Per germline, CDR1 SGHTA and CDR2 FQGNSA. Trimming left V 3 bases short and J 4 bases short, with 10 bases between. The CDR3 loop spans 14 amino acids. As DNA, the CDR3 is TGTGCCAGCAGCTTCCGCGGGGTAAATCAGCCCCAGCATTTT. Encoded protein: CASSFRGVNQPQHF.